The 26 T cell receptor beta chains in this list originate from one sample, sequenced in a study of regulatory T cells in long-lasting Graves disease. Stated time point: persistent/refractory GD, antithyroid drugs over 5 years with positive TRAb. Researchers made the TCR library from RNA that was extracted from PBMCs. In building TCR beta libraries, iRepertoire HTBI primers were used together with Arm-PCR of CDR3 regions. From the multiplex PCR reads, TCRdb called clonotypes with MiXCR, one entry per CDR3 protein. The sample holds under 450,000 distinct CDR3 sequences, 23% seen once. Sample: peripheral blood mononuclear cells (PBMCs), taken when the disease was refractory, from a patient treated with antithyroid drugs. These receptors were taken from a female donor with Graves disease.

This clonotype was picked up a small number of times. This chain's CDR3 is CASSKEGSSYNSPLHF. The CDR3 DNA reads TGCGCCAGCAGTAAGGAAGGAAGCTCCTATAATTCACCCCTCCACTTT. The rearrangement links TRBV5-1 to TRBJ1-6; no clear D gene. The CDR3 consists of 16 residues. In germline, CDR1 is SGHRS, CDR2 YFSETQ. V lost 5 bases and J lost 0, with 12 bases in between.

This clonotype was seen more than once but under ten times. CDR3 amino acids: CASSLAQGSPNEQFF. DNA for the CDR3: TGTGCCAGCAGCTTAGCACAGGGATCCCCCAATGAGCAGTTCTTC. V is TRBV7-2 and J is TRBJ2-1, with D possibly being TRBD1 (6 bases). Trimming cost V 0 bases and J 6 bases, with 12 bases left between them. CDR3 size: 15 residues. Germline-derived CDR1 and CDR2 are SGHTA and FQGNSA.

The table lists this clonotype with a few counts. The rearrangement links TRBV7-9 to TRBJ1-2; D is uncertain. The length of the CDR3 is 12 residues. Germline CDR1 SEHNR, CDR2 FQNEAQ (reference sequence). V was clipped by 1 base and J by 5 bases, with 5 bases between them. CDR3 coding DNA: TGTGCCAGCAGCTTAGATGCATATGGCTACACCTTC. It is translated as CASSLDAYGYTF.

The chain joins TRBV6-2 or TRBV6-3 to TRBJ1-1, with TRBD1 matching over 10 bases. Germline CDR1 reads MNHEY; CDR2 reads SVGEGT. Unmatched junction bases numbered 14, after V lost 5 bases and J lost 5 bases. The CDR3 contains 17 residues. The CDR3 loop is CASSTPTGGFKNTEAFF. CDR3 DNA sequence: TGTGCCAGCAGTACCCCGACAGGGGGCTTTAAAAATACTGAAGCTTTCTTT.

At least ten counts were recorded for this clonotype. The chain's CDR3 is CASSLEQLPAPHF. The CDR3 DNA is TGTGCCAGCAGTTTGGAACAGCTCCCAGCTCCCCACTTT. This sequence joins TRBV28 and TRBJ1-6; D ambiguous. Between the trimmed V and J ends, which lost 3 bases and 18 bases, there was a span of 18 bases. This CDR3 region has 13 residues. Germline loops: CDR1 MDHEN, CDR2 SYDVKM.

The chain carries TRBV20-1 and TRBJ1-5, with D maybe TRBD1 (5 bases). This CDR3 spans 13 amino acids. From germline, CDR1 is DFQATT and CDR2 SNEGSKA (reference sequence). Trimming took off 4 bases at V and 11 bases at J, with 18 bases between the two ends. CDR3 in DNA: TGCAGTGCTATTCTTCCCCCCCTGGACACCCAGCATTTT. Protein: CSAILPPLDTQHF.

The chain links TRBV5-4 to TRBJ2-7, with TRBD1 matching over 10 bases. This CDR3 is built from 15 residues. Looked up from germline, CDR1 is SGHNT and CDR2 is YYREEE (reference sequence). The ends lost 4 bases at V and 5 bases at J; junction bases unmatched: 9. CDR3 coding DNA: TGTGCCAGCAGCAGATGGACAGGGGGTAGCGACGAGCAGTACTTC. Its protein product is CASSRWTGGSDEQYF. Using reference TRBV5-4 and TRBJ2-7 for the parts outside the CDR3, the full variable domain is ETGVTQSPTHLIKTRGQQVTLRCSSQSGHNTVSWYQQALGQGPQFIFQYYREEENGRGNFPPRFSGLQFPNYSSELNVNALELDDSALYLCASSRWTGGSDEQYFGPGTRLTVT.

In its sample, this clonotype was seen many times. The chain employs TRBV15 and TRBJ2-7, with 9 bases that match TRBD1. Trimming took 3 bases from V and 1 from J; bases not matched to a gene: 1. This CDR3 region has 14 residues. Germline V lookup: CDR1 LNHNV, CDR2 YYDKDF (reference sequence). CDR3 amino acids: CATSSDRGSYEQYF. The CDR3, as DNA: TGTGCCACCAGCAGTGACAGGGGGTCCTACGAGCAGTACTTC.

This clonotype turned up a few times. The chain recombines TRBV3-1 with TRBJ2-2; maybe TRBD2 (7 bases). The CDR3 spans 15 residues. The germline V gene encodes CDR1 LGHDT and CDR2 YNNKEL (reference sequence). Trimming took 4 bases from V and 6 from J, leaving 15 bases between them. CDR3 bases: TGTGCCAGCAGCCCTAGGGGGGGATCGGCCGGGGAGCTGTTTTTT. Translated: CASSPRGGSAGELFF.

At least ten counts were recorded for this clonotype. The rearrangement uses TRBV28 and TRBJ1-5; D is ambiguous. Deletions cut 7 bases from V and 2 bases from J, with 18 bases between. The CDR3 spans 16 residues. Germline V lookup: CDR1 MDHEN, CDR2 SYDVKM. Here the CDR3 DNA reads TGTGCCAGCACGAGTCCGTCAGGAAGCGGCAATCAGCCCCAGCATTTT. Its translation is CASTSPSGSGNQPQHF.

The V and J genes are TRBV18 and TRBJ1-1, with D maybe TRBD1 (5 bases). The CDR3 contains 14 residues. Germline CDR1 reads KGHSH; CDR2 reads LQKENI. V was cut by 3 bases and J by 2 bases, with 10 bases left in between. DNA of the CDR3: TGTGCCAGCTCACCTAACCAGGGAAACACTGAAGCTTTCTTT. Amino acids: CASSPNQGNTEAFF.

Only a few counts were recorded for this clonotype. CDR3 nucleotides: TGCGCCAGCAGCCCCGGCGGTACGTCCTACGAGCAGTACTTC. The encoded protein is CASSPGGTSYEQYF. This sequence joins TRBV5-1 and TRBJ2-7; D gene uncertain. The CDR3 runs to 14 residues. The germline V and J ends were trimmed by 4 bases and 1 base, with 12 bases remaining between them. Germline CDR1 is SGHRS and CDR2 is YFSETQ.

This clonotype came up many times. The chain joins TRBV7-2 to TRBJ2-1; TRBD2 matches 11 bases. Germline CDR1 and CDR2: SGHTA and FQGNSA. The length of the CDR3 is 17 residues. V was pared by 3 bases and J by 7 bases, with 11 bases of the junction left unmatched. The CDR3, as DNA: TGTGCCAGCAGCTTGGAGCCTCTAGCGGGAGGTAGAAATGAGCAGTTCTTC. Protein: CASSLEPLAGGRNEQFF.

This clonotype came up many times. The chain carries TRBV12-3 or TRBV12-4 and TRBJ2-7; 7 bases match TRBD2. V lost 2 bases, J lost 7 bases, and 14 bases stayed unmatched. The CDR3 contains 16 residues. CDR3 sequence: CASSLRAGALAGEQYF. The CDR3 DNA reads as TGTGCCAGCAGTTTACGGGCGGGAGCCCTCGCGGGGGAGCAGTACTTC.

In this sample, this clonotype turned up many times. The CDR3 region is CAWSVVAGAGTQYF. The CDR3 bases are TGTGCCTGGAGTGTAGTGGCAGGGGCAGGAACCCAGTACTTC. The chain couples TRBV30 to TRBJ2-5; maybe TRBD1 (6 bases). The CDR3 runs 14 residues. V was trimmed by 0 bases and J by 8 bases, leaving 16 bases between them. Per the germline V gene, CDR1 is GTSNPN and CDR2 is SVGIG (reference sequence).

This clonotype came up a few times. V usage is TRBV24-1 and J usage is TRBJ2-7; no clear D. From germline, CDR1 is KGHDR and CDR2 SFDVKD. Trimming stripped 4 bases from V and 3 bases from J, with 6 bases between. The CDR3 contains 12 residues. CDR3 DNA: TGTGCCACCAGTGACAACGACTACGAGCAGTACTTC. Translating gives CATSDNDYEQYF.

The chain has TRBV2 and TRBJ2-1, with TRBD2 identical over 9 bases. V trimming: 4 bases; J trimming: 10 bases; junction bases outside the gene matches: 2. This CDR3 comprises 12 residues. Germline V gene data show CDR1 as SNHLY and CDR2 as FYNNEI. CDR3 in DNA: TGTGCCAGCAGTGGACTAGCGGACGAGCAGTTCTTC. It specifies CASSGLADEQFF.

The chain employs TRBV19 and TRBJ1-4; possibly TRBD1 for D (5 bases). V was cut by 4 bases and J by 8 bases, with 11 bases left in between. Germline V gene lookup returns CDR1 LNHDA and CDR2 SQIVND (reference sequence). The CDR3 sequence is 13 residues long. The DNA of the CDR3 is TGTGCCAGTAGTAAGGGAGAGGGGGAAAAACTGTTTTTT. As protein: CASSKGEGEKLFF.

The gene calls are TRBV5-1 and TRBJ2-2; 8 bases line up with TRBD2. After removal of 5 bases from V and 2 bases from J, the junction contained 8 bases not matched to a gene. This CDR3 contains 16 residues. Germline-derived CDR1 and CDR2 are SGHRS and YFSETQ. CDR3 coding DNA: TGCGCCAGCAGAAAACTAGCGGAAGGCAACACCGGGGAGCTGTTTTTT. Amino acid sequence: CASRKLAEGNTGELFF. The whole variable domain, remainder taken from reference TRBV5-1 and TRBJ2-2, is KAGVTQTPRYLIKTRGQQVTLSCSPISGHRSVSWYQQTPGQGLQFLFEYFSETQRNKGNFPGRFSGRQFSNSRSEMNVSTLELGDSALYLCASRKLAEGNTGELFFGEGSRLTVL.

The chain joins TRBV20-1 to TRBJ2-7; no clear D. V dropped 0 bases and J dropped 6 bases, with 6 bases sitting between them. This CDR3 is 11 amino acids long. Germline lookup yields CDR1 DFQATT and CDR2 SNEGSKA (reference sequence). CDR3 DNA sequence: TGCAGTGCTAGAGATCGGCTCGAGCAGTACTTC. As protein: CSARDRLEQYF.

The chain carries TRBV5-1 and TRBJ2-3, with 8 bases fitting TRBD2. The DNA end is more similar to TRBJ2-5, so the J call may be wrong. Germline V gene sequence: CDR1 SGHRS, CDR2 YFSETQ. The CDR3 totals 15 residues. The CDR3 loop reads CASSLWAGGTETQYF. CDR3 DNA: TGCGCCAGCAGCTTGTGGGCGGGAGGTACAGAGACCCAGTACTTC.

The rearrangement uses TRBV18 and TRBJ2-4, with 7 bases that match TRBD1. J lost 6 bases, V lost 6 bases, and 11 bases had no gene match. Germline CDR1 and CDR2: KGHSH and LQKENI. The CDR3 is 15 amino acids. The CDR3 region has the DNA TGTGCCAGCTCGCTGGACAGGATAAGGACAAACATTCAGTACTTC. Protein: CASSLDRIRTNIQYF.

A note on this clonotype: This could be a read error, since a much larger clone is one nucleotide away. This sequence joins TRBV12-3 or TRBV12-4 and TRBJ1-2; D not resolved. The CDR3 is 12 amino acids. V was clipped by 5 bases and J by 4 bases, with 8 bases between them. The CDR3 here is CASSTRGYGYTF. The DNA of the CDR3 is TGTGCCAGCAGTACACGGGGCTATGGCTACACCTTC.

The chain recombines TRBV2 with TRBJ1-4; TRBD1 agrees at 8 bases. V trimming: 8 bases; J trimming: 1 base; junction bases outside the gene matches: 9. The CDR3 consists of 16 residues. Per germline, CDR1 SNHLY and CDR2 FYNNEI. CDR3 nucleotides: TGTGCCAGCCGGCAGGGGGCTCGGGGAACTAATGAAAAACTGTTTTTT. Protein sequence: CASRQGARGTNEKLFF.

This clonotype appeared many times. This chain connects TRBV2 to TRBJ2-5; 11 bases agree with TRBD2. Germline V CDR1 and CDR2: SNHLY, FYNNEI. The CDR3 is made up of 16 amino acids. The ends lost 3 bases at V and 3 bases at J; junction bases unmatched: 6. This chain's CDR3 is CASSDLGLAEKETQYF. The CDR3 nucleotides read TGTGCCAGCAGTGATTTGGGACTAGCGGAGAAAGAGACCCAGTACTTC.

Only a few counts were recorded for this clonotype. The chain couples TRBV10-3 to TRBJ1-2, with 9 bases aligning to TRBD1. Germline assignment: CDR1 ENHRY and CDR2 SYGVKD. V shed 5 bases, J shed 8 bases, and the junction held 9 bases outside the gene matches. The CDR3 runs 14 residues. For the CDR3, the DNA is TGTGCCATCAGTTTGGGGACAGGGTTTACGGGCTACACCTTC. It translates to CAISLGTGFTGYTF.